This section outlines one T cell receptor beta chain sequence together with its context. What it recognizes is unknown. Vbeta (60) and Jbeta (13) primers were used in the PCR. TCRdb keeps only in-frame clones here, not all; method: immunoSEQ multiplex PCR. This table holds 110,000 to 150,000 clones, about 79% found once. This sample was taken from a study of cytomegalovirus exposure and HLA in healthy donors. Study outcomes and limitations: Rarity held for most TCR sequences, but there were some public TCRs that occurred in many donors. Association with HLA alleles at 0.05 false discovery rate was found for 15,000 or so TCR beta sequences in a later analysis. Because they were indistinguishable, some V segments, including TRBV6-2 and TRBV6-3, were excluded.

Unmatched junction bases numbered 12, after V lost 0 bases and J lost 5 bases. Germline CDR1 reads SGDLS; CDR2 reads YYNGEE. The CDR3 loop spans 17 amino acids. This chain connects TRBV9 to TRBJ2-5; 8 bases match TRBD2. This TCR was recovered from a woman under 40 in good health and CMV-seronegative. What was sequenced was PBMCs. The CDR3 protein is CASSVGRGTRIVETQYF. The CDR3 region has the DNA TGTGCCAGCAGCGTAGGTCGGGGGACTAGGATCGTGGAGACCCAGTACTTC.